These 9 T cell receptor beta chains came from one sample sequenced in a study of T cell responses to AZD1222 COVID-19 vaccine. Clones were read by immunoSEQ multiplex PCR, and TCRdb kept only the in-frame ones, dropping some. The sample lists some 100,000 clones; 88% were seen once. The specimen comprised peripheral blood, sampled on day 0 of AZD1222 vaccination. The receptors come from an adult in good health.

The V call is TRBV9, the J call TRBJ2-7, with 7 bases matching TRBD2. This CDR3 comprises 15 residues. Losses at the gene ends were 0 bases for V and 1 base for J; bases not matched to a gene: 4. The V gene's germline CDR1 is SGDLS and CDR2 YYNGEE. DNA for the CDR3: TGTGCCAGCAGCGTAGGGGGGGGAACTTCCTACGAGCAGTACTTC. It is translated as CASSVGGGTSYEQYF.

The rearrangement links TRBV7-9 to TRBJ1-3; no firm D call. This CDR3 spans 17 amino acids. Looked up from germline, CDR1 is SEHNR and CDR2 is FQNEAQ (reference sequence). V was clipped by 2 bases and J by 3 bases, with 17 bases between them. The CDR3 region has the DNA TGTGCCAGCAGCTTAAGGGCGCCGGGGTCTTATGGAAACACCATATATTTT. Protein sequence: CASSLRAPGSYGNTIYF.

The rearrangement joins TRBV10-3 to TRBJ2-1; 9 positions agree with TRBD2. The junction had 12 bases not matched to a gene; V was cut back by 0 bases and J by 9 bases. The CDR3 loop spans 17 amino acids. Per germline, CDR1 ENHRY and CDR2 SYGVKD. Here the CDR3 reads CAISESVTSGLGGEQFF. In DNA form, the CDR3 reads TGTGCCATCAGTGAGTCAGTGACTAGCGGACTAGGGGGTGAGCAGTTCTTC.

V is TRBV5-3 and J is TRBJ1-1, with TRBD1 matching over 9 bases. TRBV5-3 is sorted into the ORF group, with uncertain function. The CDR3 consists of 18 residues. The V and J ends lost 4 bases and 1 base, in that order; junction bases with no gene match: 14. As DNA, the CDR3 is TGTGCCAGAAGCAAAAGCGCGGACAGGGGATATTGGAACACTGAAGCTTTCTTT. Protein sequence: CARSKSADRGYWNTEAFF.

This chain connects TRBV19 to TRBJ2-1; D is undetermined. The CDR3 contains 12 residues. V was trimmed by 6 bases and J by 0 bases, leaving 3 bases between them. Germline CDR1 is LNHDA and CDR2 is SQIVND (reference sequence). Here the CDR3 reads CASSVSYNEQFF. DNA of the CDR3: TGTGCCAGTAGCGTCTCCTACAATGAGCAGTTCTTC.

This clone showed up just a few times. The chain employs TRBV11-3 and TRBJ2-1; the D gene is possibly TRBD2 (5 bases). Germline V gene lookup returns CDR1 SGHNT and CDR2 YENEEA. Trimming shortened V by 1 base and J by 2 bases, and 18 bases separated the two germline ends. The CDR3 has 18 residues. The CDR3 reads CASSLGGYRKITYNEQFF. CDR3 nucleotides: TGTGCCAGCAGCTTAGGAGGGTACAGAAAAATAACCTACAATGAGCAGTTCTTC.

The rearrangement joins TRBV7-2 to TRBJ1-2; TRBD1 matches at 8 bases. This CDR3 has 15 amino acids. Looked up from germline, CDR1 is SGHTA and CDR2 is FQGNSA. Trimming removed 1 base from V and 2 bases from J; junction bases left unmatched: 3. CDR3 nucleotide sequence: TGTGCCAGCAGCTTAGTTGGACAGGGCAACTATGGCTACACCTTC. This translates into CASSLVGQGNYGYTF.

This clone was detected once. The genes are TRBV2 and TRBJ1-1; D gene uncertain. V dropped 7 bases and J dropped 7 bases, with 13 bases sitting between them. This CDR3 has 12 amino acids. Germline CDR1 SNHLY, CDR2 FYNNEI. CDR3 amino acids: CASMLLGIEAFF. The CDR3 nucleotides read TGTGCCAGCATGCTCTTGGGAATTGAAGCTTTCTTT.

The chain uses TRBV6-5 and TRBJ1-6; D perhaps matches TRBD1 (5 bases). Per germline, CDR1 MNHEY and CDR2 SVGAGI. Trimming shortened V by 6 bases and J by 7 bases, and 10 bases separated the two germline ends. CDR3 length: 13 amino acids. The CDR3, as DNA: TGTGCCAGCAGAGACAGAATAAATTCACCCCTCCACTTT. Its protein is CASRDRINSPLHF.